These 13 T cell receptor beta chains originate from one sample sequenced in a study of T cell responses to AZD1222 COVID-19 vaccine. Repertoires were generated with immunoSEQ multiplex PCR, while TCRdb's copy carries only in-frame clones and drops some. The sample has 140,000 or so clones, around 90% seen once. Material: peripheral blood, obtained 28 days after the second dose of the MenACWY control vaccine. Receptors were obtained from an adult who received the MenACWY meningococcal vaccine as a control.

This chain links TRBV19 with TRBJ1-5; a possible D gene is TRBD1 (6 bases). The CDR3 contains 15 residues. The V end was cut by 0 bases, the J end by 2 bases, with 8 bases between. CDR1 is LNHDA and CDR2 is SQIVND in the germline V gene (reference sequence). CDR3 sequence (DNA): TGTGCCAGTAGTATAGAACCAGGGGGCAATCAGCCCCAGCATTTT. Residues: CASSIEPGGNQPQHF.

J is TRBJ2-1 and V is TRBV27; 10 bases line up with TRBD1. Germline loops: CDR1 MNHEY, CDR2 SMNVEV (reference sequence). The CDR3 runs to 17 residues. With V trimmed by 5 bases and J by 10 bases, 17 bases remained unmatched. The CDR3 nucleotides read TGTGCCAGCAGTCTACGGGATCGACAGGGGGCGGATGGGGAGCAGTTCTTC. Protein sequence: CASSLRDRQGADGEQFF.

This clone was seen a few times. This chain uses TRBV18 with TRBJ1-2, with 8 bases aligning to TRBD1. The germline CDR1 and CDR2 sequences are KGHSH and LQKENI. With V trimmed by 3 bases and J by 5 bases, 5 bases remained unmatched. The CDR3 contains 14 residues. CDR3 in amino acids: CASSPDRAWYGYTF. The DNA of the CDR3 is TGTGCCAGCTCACCGGACAGGGCCTGGTATGGCTACACCTTC.

The chain recombines TRBV3-1 (or the pseudogene TRBV3-2) with TRBJ1-2; 10 bases fit TRBD1. Germline CDR1 and CDR2: LGHDT and YNNKEL (reference sequence). Germline trimming cut 5 bases from V and 4 bases from J; bases unmatched to any gene: 7. The CDR3 totals 15 residues. The CDR3 region has the DNA TGTGCCAGCAGCGAGCGACAGGGGGCTTCCTATGGCTACACCTTC. It yields the protein CASSERQGASYGYTF.

The chain recombines TRBV4-1 with TRBJ2-3; TRBD2 aligns across 8 bases. The CDR3 totals 18 residues. CDR1 and CDR2 (germline): MGHRA, YSYEKL. V dropped 4 bases and J dropped 6; count of bases not matched to a gene: 18. The CDR3 loop is CASSRTPLAEGGGDTQYF. CDR3 nucleotides: TGCGCCAGCAGCCGCACACCACTAGCGGAGGGTGGGGGCGATACGCAGTATTTT.

The rearrangement uses TRBV5-1 and TRBJ1-4; D not resolved. The V gene lost 5 bases and the J gene lost 3 bases, with 11 bases spanning the gap. The CDR3 extends over 14 amino acids. Germline assignment: CDR1 SGHRS and CDR2 YFSETQ. The CDR3 bases are TGCGCCAGCAGGGCAGCCGGGGCTAATGAAAAACTGTTTTTT. Translated, it gives CASRAAGANEKLFF.

The V and J genes are TRBV5-1 and TRBJ2-1; possibly TRBD1 for D (5 bases). Trimming stripped 6 bases from V and 8 bases from J, with 18 bases between. Per germline, CDR1 SGHRS and CDR2 YFSETQ. This CDR3 has 14 residues. CDR3 region: CASIPGQQGDEQFF. CDR3 in DNA: TGCGCCAGCATTCCGGGCCAGCAGGGTGATGAGCAGTTCTTC.

This rearrangement joins TRBV13 to TRBJ1-2; D may be TRBD1 (6 bases). The CDR3 totals 14 residues. Germline CDR1 PRHDT, CDR2 FYEKMQ (reference sequence). The germline V and J ends were trimmed by 5 bases and 4 bases, with 14 bases remaining between them. CDR3 residues: CASSAKTGSYGYTF. DNA of the CDR3: TGTGCCAGCAGCGCTAAAACAGGGAGCTATGGCTACACCTTC.

V and J are TRBV3-1 (or the pseudogene TRBV3-2) and TRBJ1-3; no definite D call. Germline V lookup: CDR1 LGHDT, CDR2 YNNKEL (reference sequence). The V end lost 6 bases, the J end lost 16 bases, and 25 bases lay between the germline ends. The CDR3 covers 14 residues. CDR3 sequence: CASRPRIFFGPTYF. The CDR3 DNA follows: TGTGCCAGCAGACCAAGAATTTTTTTCGGGCCAACTTATTTT.

Of note for this clone: Being one base from a much bigger clone, this may be a read error. The CDR3 region is CSVSGHLNTEAFF. The CDR3 coding sequence is TGCAGCGTTTCGGGACACTTGAACACTGAAGCTTTCTTT. The chain has TRBV29-1 and TRBJ1-1; D perhaps matches TRBD1 (6 bases). This CDR3 spans 13 amino acids. Germline assignment: CDR1 SQVTM and CDR2 ANQGSEA. Between the trimmed V and J ends, which lost 5 bases and 0 bases, there was a span of 10 bases.

This chain joins TRBV7-9 and TRBJ1-1; tentative D call: TRBD1 (5 bases). Trimming took 5 bases from V and 3 from J, leaving 16 bases between them. CDR1 and CDR2 from the germline V gene are SEHNR and FQNEAQ (reference sequence). The CDR3 runs 15 residues. The CDR3 DNA sequence: TGTGCCAGCAGCCCCCGGGGCACCCCCTACACTGAAGCTTTCTTT. Its protein product is CASSPRGTPYTEAFF.

V and J are TRBV4-2 and TRBJ1-4; D gene unclear. Germline V lookup: CDR1 LGHNA, CDR2 YNFKEQ. The CDR3 spans 13 residues. V lost 4 bases to trimming and J lost 8 bases, with 11 bases between them. The CDR3 region has the DNA TGTGCCAGCAGCCTTCGACTCGGGGAAAAACTGTTTTTT. The encoded protein is CASSLRLGEKLFF.

The CDR3 coding sequence is TGTGCCAGCAGTTACTCGTTCCTCACAGAGACCCAGTACTTC. This translates into CASSYSFLTETQYF. The gene calls are TRBV6-2 or TRBV6-3 and TRBJ2-5; D is ambiguous. Per the germline V gene, CDR1 is MNHEY and CDR2 is SVGEGT. CDR3 length: 14 residues. V was trimmed by 0 bases and J by 4 bases, leaving 9 bases between them.